A selection of T cell receptor beta chains follows, all from one sample in a study of blood T cell repertoires in COVID-19. The assay was immunoSEQ multiplex PCR, and TCRdb's table has in-frame clones only and misses some. This table has under 7,000 clones, approximately 84% appearing once. The sample consisted of peripheral blood. These receptors all come from a human donor in a cohort sampled during active COVID-19. The CDR3 runs from the conserved cysteine through the conserved F or W. Fields, in order: D gene, clone size, J gene, V gene, CDR3 DNA, CDR3 protein. D genes are given only for firm matches. Not every row has a clone size; where given, it reads once, few, many or a size class.

TRBD2 | . | TRBJ2-3 | TRBV7-3 | TGTGCCAGCAGCCTAAGCGGGAGCGCAGATACGCAGTATTTT | CASSLSGSADTQYF
. | few | TRBJ2-1 | TRBV11-2 | TGTGCCAGCAGCTTCGCAGGGAATGAGCAGTTCTTC | CASSFAGNEQFF
. | . | TRBJ2-5 | TRBV23-1 | TGCGCCAGCAGTCAAGGTGATCCGGGACAACAAGAGACCCAGTACTTC | CASSQGDPGQQETQYF
. | . | TRBJ2-3 | TRBV28 | TGTGCCAGCAGGAGGCGATTCACAGATACGCAGTATTTT | CASRRRFTDTQYF
. | . | TRBJ2-5 | TRBV4-2 | TGTGCCAGCAGCCAAGTTAATGAAGAGACCCAGTACTTC | CASSQVNEETQYF
. | . | TRBJ2-2 | TRBV6-6 | TGTGCCAGCAGTTCGACCGGGGTAACCGGGGAGCTGTTTTTT | CASSSTGVTGELFF
. | . | TRBJ1-1 | TRBV5-6 | TGTGCCAGCAGTTCACAGAGAAACACTGAAGCTTTCTTT | CASSSQRNTEAFF
TRBD1 | . | TRBJ2-1 | TRBV7-3 | TGTGCCAGCAGCTTAGTGAGGGGGCGCGATGAGCAGTTCTTC | CASSLVRGRDEQFF
TRBD1 | . | TRBJ1-6 | TRBV5-4 | TGTGCCAGCAGCTCGGACAGGGCTGGATCACCCCTCCACTTT | CASSSDRAGSPLHF
. | . | TRBJ2-5 | TRBV6-5 | TGTGCCAGCAGGGCGGGGAGGGAGACCCAGTACTTC | CASRAGRETQYF
. | . | TRBJ1-6 | TRBV21-1 | TGTGCCAGCAGCAAAGAGGGAGGCGAGCCCTCCCCTCATAATAATTCACCCCTCCACTTT | CASSKEGGEPSPHNNSPLHF
TRBD2 | . | TRBJ2-5 | TRBV5-1 | TGCGCCAGCAGCCCCGGACTAGATCAAGAGACCCAGTACTTC | CASSPGLDQETQYF
TRBD1 | . | TRBJ1-2 | TRBV3-1/TRBV3-2 | TGTGCCAGCAGCCAAGAGGGGACAGAGCGGTATGGCTACACCTTC | CASSQEGTERYGYTF
TRBD2 | . | TRBJ2-3 | TRBV7-6 | TGTGCCAGCCAATCCGGGACTAGCGCGTCAGATACGCAGTATTTT | CASQSGTSASDTQYF
TRBD2 | once | TRBJ2-1 | TRBV3-1/TRBV3-2 | TGTGCCAGCAGCCAAAGTGGAGCGGGAGGGCCAAGGGCGTTCTTC | CASSQSGAGGPRAFF
. | . | TRBJ2-3 | TRBV14 | TGTGCCAGCAGCATACGACTTGGGAGAGGCACAGATACGCAGTATTTT | CASSIRLGRGTDTQYF
. | . | TRBJ1-1 | TRBV28 | TGTGCCAGCAGTTTATGGTGGCTGAACACTGAAGCTTTCTTT | CASSLWWLNTEAFF
. | . | TRBJ2-2 | TRBV30 | TGTGCCTGTATGCAGGGTAACACCGGGGAGCTGTTTTTT | CACMQGNTGELFF
TRBD2 | once | TRBJ2-7 | TRBV2 | TGTGCCAGCAGTCCCAAGCGGGAGGGCCACGAGCAGTACTTC | CASSPKREGHEQYF
TRBD2 | . | TRBJ2-4 | TRBV29-1 | TGCAGCGTTGACGCGGGAGGAGGCATTCAGTACTTC | CSVDAGGGIQYF
. | . | TRBJ1-2 | TRBV2 | TGTGCCAGCAGTGAATTCGTGGGGGGGGCGCGAGGCTACACCTTC | CASSEFVGGARGYTF
. | . | TRBJ2-7 | TRBV7-9 | TGTGCCAGCAGCCAAATTCAGGGGAGCTCCTACGAGCAGTACTTC | CASSQIQGSSYEQYF
. | . | TRBJ1-2 | TRBV19 | TGTGCCAGTAGGACTAACAGGGTTCGATATGGCTACACCTTC | CASRTNRVRYGYTF
TRBD1 | once | TRBJ1-1 | TRBV9 | TGTGCCAGCAGCGTGGCCGGACAGGCATATGAAGCTTTCTTT | CASSVAGQAYEAFF
. | . | TRBJ1-2 | TRBV30 | TGTGCCTGGAGTACGGACATCCGCCATGGCTACACCTTC | CAWSTDIRHGYTF
. | . | TRBJ1-2 | TRBV7-2 | TGTGCCAGCAGCTTAGATCTCCAGGGATATGGCTACACCTTC | CASSLDLQGYGYTF
. | . | TRBJ2-1 | TRBV4-3 | TGCGCCAGCAGCCCTAGCGGAGGGGGGACCTACAATGAGCAGTTCTTC | CASSPSGGGTYNEQFF
. | once | TRBJ1-5 | TRBV11-2 | TGTGCCAGCAGGGAGCCTTGGCAGCCCCAGCATTTT | CASREPWQPQHF
TRBD2 | . | TRBJ2-3 | TRBV7-3 | TGTGCCAGCAGCTCATCGGGGGGACCCACAGATACGCAGTATTTT | CASSSSGGPTDTQYF
. | few | TRBJ2-1 | TRBV7-2 | TGTGCCAGCAGCTTAGCACACTACAATGAGCAGTTCTTC | CASSLAHYNEQFF
. | . | TRBJ2-2 | TRBV11-2 | TGTGCCAGCAGCTTAGCTTCCGGGGCCGGGGGGCGGCGGGCCGGGGAGCTGTTTTTT | CASSLASGAGGRRAGELFF
. | . | TRBJ2-2 | TRBV19 | TGTGCCAGTAGTATAGGGCAGGGGGGTTACACCGGGGAGCTGTTTTTT | CASSIGQGGYTGELFF
TRBD2 | once | TRBJ2-7 | TRBV19 | TGTGCCAGTAGTATGGAGCGGGAGGGTTTGGAGCAGTACTTC | CASSMEREGLEQYF
TRBD2 | . | TRBJ2-2 | TRBV3-1/TRBV3-2 | TGTGCCAGCAGCCAAGGGATTAGCGGGAGTGAACACACCGGGGAGCTGTTTTTT | CASSQGISGSEHTGELFF
TRBD1 | . | TRBJ2-7 | TRBV9 | TGTGCCAGCAGCGTAGGTGACAGGGTGGGCGAGCAGTACTTC | CASSVGDRVGEQYF
. | . | TRBJ2-3 | TRBV5-4 | TGTGCCAGCAGCTCGACTTCATATGAAATGGGTACGCAGTATTTT | CASSSTSYEMGTQYF
. | . | TRBJ2-7 | TRBV5-1 | TGCGCCAGCAGCTTGTCAAGGGGCGAGCAGTACTTC | CASSLSRGEQYF
TRBD1 | . | TRBJ2-7 | TRBV19 | TGTGCCAGTAGTCAAGGACAGGGGTACGAGCAGTACTTC | CASSQGQGYEQYF
. | . | TRBJ2-7 | TRBV30 | TGTGCCTGGAGTGGCAGTGGGGGGAGCTCCTACGAGCAGTACTTC | CAWSGSGGSSYEQYF
. | . | TRBJ2-1 | TRBV9 | TGTGCCAGCAGCGTAGGCGGTAGGAATGAGCAGTTCTTC | CASSVGGRNEQFF
. | . | TRBJ2-1 | TRBV12-3/TRBV12-4 | TGTGCCAGCAGTTTAGCGCTATCCGGGAGACAGTTCTTC | CASSLALSGRQFF
TRBD2 | few | TRBJ2-2 | TRBV6-5 | TGTGCCAGCAGTTACTTAGCGGGAGTTGCCGGGGAGCTGTTTTTT | CASSYLAGVAGELFF
. | . | TRBJ1-3 | TRBV24-1 | TGTGCCACCAGTGATTTCACTGGAAACACCATATATTTT | CATSDFTGNTIYF
TRBD2 | . | TRBJ2-1 | TRBV5-1 | TGCGCCAGCAGCTCCTGGACTAGCGGGAGCGGGAATGAGCAGTTCTTC | CASSSWTSGSGNEQFF
. | . | TRBJ2-4 | TRBV7-9 | TGTGCCAGCAGCTTATTACTAGGAATGGGCAAAAACATTCAGTACTTC | CASSLLLGMGKNIQYF
. | once | TRBJ2-7 | TRBV5-5 | TGTGCCAGCAGCTTGGGTAATTACGAGCAGTACTTC | CASSLGNYEQYF